This record concerns one T cell receptor beta chain sequence. This sample was taken from a study of blood T cell repertoires in COVID-19. As for the study in general: T cells, B-cell-depleted T cells, or PBMCs supplied cDNA or gDNA.

Original methodology: Researchers report that nucleated cell counts were estimated from reference gene primer amplification. Sequenced by immunoSEQ multiplex PCR; TCRdb stores in-frame clones only, minus some. The V and J calls and clone size were taken over from that table, and D and trimming were inferred from the DNA. The sample records 140,000 to 150,000 clones, 85% to 90% being singletons. Germline V gene lookup returns CDR1 MDHEN and CDR2 SYDVKM. The CDR3 has 15 amino acids. V shed 5 bases and J 2 bases; nucleotides not matched to a gene: 5. The sequence was obtained from a young man with COVID-19, enrolled during active disease. The source material was peripheral blood. V gene TRBV28 combines with J gene TRBJ2-5; TRBD2 matches at 10 bases. The DNA for the CDR3 is TGTGCCAGCAGTGCGGGGACTAGCGAACAAGAGACCCAGTACTTC. Residues: CASSAGTSEQETQYF.